The present entry profiles one T cell receptor (beta chain) with its context. Its target is unknown. This entry comes from a study of shared clonotypes between healthy human individuals. The study, taken as a whole, reports: Generally, naive subsets came out with larger estimated richness than memory subsets. Only a few donors were included, so the genetic and exposure-history diversity represented was limited.

Germline CDR1 reads SGDLS; CDR2 reads YYNGEE. With 0 bases removed from V and 3 bases from J, the gap between germline ends came to 16 bases. CDR3 length equals 17 residues. A deep-level run was used for the assay. TCRdb's table, derived via immunoSEQ multiplex PCR, lists solely in-frame clones and lacks some. The sample has 1,400,000 or so clones, around 98.5% seen once. The chain joins TRBV9 to TRBJ1-5; D remains ambiguous. What was sequenced was naive CD4+ T cells sorted from blood. The subset is: CD45RA+ positively selected. The origin of this receptor is a man aged 25-45 years in good health. The CDR3 here is CASSVGSRAEDNQPQHF. The CDR3 coding sequence is TGTGCCAGCAGCGTAGGGTCAAGGGCGGAGGACAATCAGCCCCAGCATTTT.